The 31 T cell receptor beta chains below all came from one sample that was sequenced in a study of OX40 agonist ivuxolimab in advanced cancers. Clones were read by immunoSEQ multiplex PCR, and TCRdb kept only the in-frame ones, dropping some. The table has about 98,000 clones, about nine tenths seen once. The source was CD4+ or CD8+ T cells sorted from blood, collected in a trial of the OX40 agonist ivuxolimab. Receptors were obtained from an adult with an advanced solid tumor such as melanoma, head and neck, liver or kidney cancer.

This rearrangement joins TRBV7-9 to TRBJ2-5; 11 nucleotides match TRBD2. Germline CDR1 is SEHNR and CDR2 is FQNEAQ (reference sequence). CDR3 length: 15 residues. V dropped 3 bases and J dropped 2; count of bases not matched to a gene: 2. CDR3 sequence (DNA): TGTGCCAGCAGCTTTTCTAGCGGGAGGCAAGAGACCCAGTACTTC. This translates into CASSFSSGRQETQYF.

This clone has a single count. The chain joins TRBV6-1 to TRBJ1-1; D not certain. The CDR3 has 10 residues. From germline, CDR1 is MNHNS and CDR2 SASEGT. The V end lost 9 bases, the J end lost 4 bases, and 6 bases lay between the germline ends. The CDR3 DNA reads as TGTGCCAGTGGGAGCACTGAAGCTTTCTTT. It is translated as CASGSTEAFF.

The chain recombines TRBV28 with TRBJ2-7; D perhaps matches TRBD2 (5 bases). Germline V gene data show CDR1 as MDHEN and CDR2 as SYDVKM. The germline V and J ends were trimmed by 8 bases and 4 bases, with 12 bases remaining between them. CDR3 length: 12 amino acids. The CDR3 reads CASGLQVYEQYF. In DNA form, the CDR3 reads TGTGCCAGCGGACTGCAAGTATACGAGCAGTACTTC.

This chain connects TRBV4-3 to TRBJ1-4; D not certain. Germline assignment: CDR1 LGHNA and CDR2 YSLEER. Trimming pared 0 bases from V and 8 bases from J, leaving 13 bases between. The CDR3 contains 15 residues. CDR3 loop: CASSQEVISGEKLFF. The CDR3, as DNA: TGCGCCAGCAGCCAAGAAGTAATCTCGGGAGAAAAACTGTTTTTT.

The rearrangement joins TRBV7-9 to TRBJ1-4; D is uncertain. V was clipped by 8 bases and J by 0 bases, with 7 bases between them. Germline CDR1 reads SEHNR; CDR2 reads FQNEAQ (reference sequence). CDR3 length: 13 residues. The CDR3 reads CASGLATNEKLFF. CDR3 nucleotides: TGTGCCAGCGGGCTGGCAACTAATGAAAAACTGTTTTTT.

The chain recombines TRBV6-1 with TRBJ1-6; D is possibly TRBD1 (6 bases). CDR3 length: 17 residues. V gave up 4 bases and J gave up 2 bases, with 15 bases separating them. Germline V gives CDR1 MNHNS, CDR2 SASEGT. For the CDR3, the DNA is TGTGCCAGCAGTGGAGTTGGGGGGGCCCCCTATAATTCACCCCTCCACTTT. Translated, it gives CASSGVGGAPYNSPLHF.

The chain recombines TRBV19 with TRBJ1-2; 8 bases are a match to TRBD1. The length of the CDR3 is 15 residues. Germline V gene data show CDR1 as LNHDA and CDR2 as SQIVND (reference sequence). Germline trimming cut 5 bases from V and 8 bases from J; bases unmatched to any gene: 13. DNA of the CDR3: TGTGCCAGTAGTGTTGGACAGGGAGAGATAAGAGGCTACACCTTC. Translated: CASSVGQGEIRGYTF.

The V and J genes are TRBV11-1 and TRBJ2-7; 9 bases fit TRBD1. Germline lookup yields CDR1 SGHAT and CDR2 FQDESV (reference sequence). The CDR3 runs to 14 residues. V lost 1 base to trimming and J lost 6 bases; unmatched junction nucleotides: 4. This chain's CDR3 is CASSLGTGAGEQYF. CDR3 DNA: TGTGCCAGCAGCTTAGGGACAGGGGCTGGCGAGCAGTACTTC.

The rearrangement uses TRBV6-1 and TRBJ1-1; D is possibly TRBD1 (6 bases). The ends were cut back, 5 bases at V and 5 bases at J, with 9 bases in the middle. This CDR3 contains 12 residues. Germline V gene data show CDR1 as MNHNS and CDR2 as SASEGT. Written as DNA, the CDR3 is TGTGCCAGCAGTCGGCAGGGGACTGAAGCTTTCTTT. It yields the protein CASSRQGTEAFF.

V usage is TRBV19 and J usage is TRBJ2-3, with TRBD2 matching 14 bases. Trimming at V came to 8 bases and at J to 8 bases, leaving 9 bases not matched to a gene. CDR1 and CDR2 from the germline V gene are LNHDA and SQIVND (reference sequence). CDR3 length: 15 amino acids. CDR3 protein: CASRPGTSGGITQYF. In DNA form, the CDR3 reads TGTGCCAGTCGGCCCGGGACTAGCGGGGGAATTACGCAGTATTTT.

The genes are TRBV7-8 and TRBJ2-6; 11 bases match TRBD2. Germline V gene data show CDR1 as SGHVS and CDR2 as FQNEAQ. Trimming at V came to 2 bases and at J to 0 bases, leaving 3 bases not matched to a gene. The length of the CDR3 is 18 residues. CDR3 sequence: CASSLRLAGSSGANVLTF. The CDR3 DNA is TGTGCCAGCAGCTTAAGACTAGCGGGGAGCTCTGGGGCCAACGTCCTGACTTTC.

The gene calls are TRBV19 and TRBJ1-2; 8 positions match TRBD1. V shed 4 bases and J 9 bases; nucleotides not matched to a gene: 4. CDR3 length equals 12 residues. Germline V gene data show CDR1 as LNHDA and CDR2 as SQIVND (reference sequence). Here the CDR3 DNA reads TGTGCCAGTAGTACCGGACAGGGAAGCTACACCTTC. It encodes CASSTGQGSYTF.

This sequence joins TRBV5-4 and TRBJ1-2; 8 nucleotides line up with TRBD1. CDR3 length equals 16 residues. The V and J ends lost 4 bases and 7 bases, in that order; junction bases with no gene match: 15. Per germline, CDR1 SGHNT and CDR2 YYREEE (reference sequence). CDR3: CASSLGTGLFMSGYTF. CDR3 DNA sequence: TGTGCCAGCAGCCTCGGGACAGGCCTTTTTATGTCTGGCTACACCTTC.

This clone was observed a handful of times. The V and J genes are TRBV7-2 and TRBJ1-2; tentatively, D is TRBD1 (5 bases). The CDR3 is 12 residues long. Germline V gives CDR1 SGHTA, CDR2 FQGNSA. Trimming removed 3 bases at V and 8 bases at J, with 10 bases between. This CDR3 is CASSFGGYGYTF. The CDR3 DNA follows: TGTGCCAGCAGCTTCGGGGGTTACGGCTACACCTTC.

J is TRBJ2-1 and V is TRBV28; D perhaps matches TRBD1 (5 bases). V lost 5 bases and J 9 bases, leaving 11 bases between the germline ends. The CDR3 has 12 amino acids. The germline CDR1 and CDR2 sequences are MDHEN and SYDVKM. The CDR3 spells CASSLDSAEQFF. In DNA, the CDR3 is TGTGCCAGCAGTCTTGACAGTGCTGAGCAGTTCTTC. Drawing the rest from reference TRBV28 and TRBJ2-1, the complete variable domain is DVKVTQSSRYLVKRTGEKVFLECVQDMDHENMFWYRQDPGLGLRLIYFSYDVKMKEKGDIPEGYSVSREKKERFSLILESASTNQTSMYLCASSLDSAEQFFGPGTRLTVL.

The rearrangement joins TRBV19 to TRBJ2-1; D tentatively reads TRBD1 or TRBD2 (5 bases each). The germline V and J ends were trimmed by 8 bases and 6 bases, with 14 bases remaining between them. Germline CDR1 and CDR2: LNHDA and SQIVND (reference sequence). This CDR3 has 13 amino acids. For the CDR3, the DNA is TGTGCCAGTGGTGGGGGAGTAATCAATGAGCAGTTCTTC. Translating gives CASGGGVINEQFF. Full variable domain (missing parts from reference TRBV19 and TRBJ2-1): DGGITQSPKYLFRKEGQNVTLSCEQNLNHDAMYWYRQDPGQGLRLIYYSQIVNDFQKGDIAEGYSVSREKKESFPLTVTSAQKNPTAFYLCASGGGVINEQFFGPGTRLTVL.

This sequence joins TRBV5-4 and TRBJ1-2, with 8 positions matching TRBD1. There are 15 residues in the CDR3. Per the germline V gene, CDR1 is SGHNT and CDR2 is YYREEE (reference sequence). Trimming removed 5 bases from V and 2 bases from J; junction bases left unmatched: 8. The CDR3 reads CASSFPQGANYGYTF. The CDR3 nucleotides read TGTGCCAGCAGTTTTCCTCAGGGGGCGAACTATGGCTACACCTTC.

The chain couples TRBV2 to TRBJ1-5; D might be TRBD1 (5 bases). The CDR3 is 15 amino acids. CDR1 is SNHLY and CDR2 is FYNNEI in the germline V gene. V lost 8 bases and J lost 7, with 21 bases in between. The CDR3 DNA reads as TGTGCCAGCTCGTCGACGGGGCTCGTAGAACAGCCCCAGCATTTT. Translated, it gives CASSSTGLVEQPQHF.

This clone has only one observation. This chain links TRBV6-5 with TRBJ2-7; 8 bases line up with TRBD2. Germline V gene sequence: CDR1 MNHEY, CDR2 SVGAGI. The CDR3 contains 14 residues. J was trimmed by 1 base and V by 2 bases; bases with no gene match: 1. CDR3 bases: TGTGCCAGCAGTTACAGCGGGGGATCCTACGAGCAGTACTTC. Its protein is CASSYSGGSYEQYF.

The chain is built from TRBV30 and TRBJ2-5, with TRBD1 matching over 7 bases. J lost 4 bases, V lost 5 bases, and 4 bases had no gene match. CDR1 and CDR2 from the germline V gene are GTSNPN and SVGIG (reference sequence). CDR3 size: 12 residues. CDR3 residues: CAWETGRETQYF. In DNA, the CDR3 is TGTGCCTGGGAGACAGGGCGAGAGACCCAGTACTTC. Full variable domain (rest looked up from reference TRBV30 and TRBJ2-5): SQTIHQWPATLVQPVGSPLSLECTVEGTSNPNLYWYRQAAGRGLQLLFYSVGIGQISSEVPQNLSASRPQDRQFILSSKKLLLSDSGFYLCAWETGRETQYFGPGTRLLVL.

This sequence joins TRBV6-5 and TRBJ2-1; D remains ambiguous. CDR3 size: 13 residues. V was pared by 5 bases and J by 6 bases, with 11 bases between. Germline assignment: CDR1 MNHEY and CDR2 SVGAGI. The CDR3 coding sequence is TGTGCCAGCAGTCTCCTCCGAGGCAATGAGCAGTTCTTC. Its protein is CASSLLRGNEQFF.

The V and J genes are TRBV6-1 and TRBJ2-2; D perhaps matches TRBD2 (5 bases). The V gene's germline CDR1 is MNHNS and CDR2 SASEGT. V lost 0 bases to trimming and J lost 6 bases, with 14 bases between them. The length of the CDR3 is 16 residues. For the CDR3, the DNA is TGTGCCAGCAGTGAAGCGCTCCTAGCCGGGTCCGGGGAGCTGTTTTTT. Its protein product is CASSEALLAGSGELFF.

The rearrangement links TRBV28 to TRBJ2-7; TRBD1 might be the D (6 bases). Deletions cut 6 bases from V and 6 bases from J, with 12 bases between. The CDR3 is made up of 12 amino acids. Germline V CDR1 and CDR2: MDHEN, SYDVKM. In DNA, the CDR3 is TGTGCCAGCAGACTTCAAGGGGGCGAGCAGTACTTC. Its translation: CASRLQGGEQYF.

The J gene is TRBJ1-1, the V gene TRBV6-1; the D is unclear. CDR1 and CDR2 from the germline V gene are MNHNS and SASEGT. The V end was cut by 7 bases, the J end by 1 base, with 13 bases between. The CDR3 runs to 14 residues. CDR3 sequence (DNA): TGTGCCAGCACCCGCGAAAGGGCGAACACTGAAGCTTTCTTT. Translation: CASTRERANTEAFF.

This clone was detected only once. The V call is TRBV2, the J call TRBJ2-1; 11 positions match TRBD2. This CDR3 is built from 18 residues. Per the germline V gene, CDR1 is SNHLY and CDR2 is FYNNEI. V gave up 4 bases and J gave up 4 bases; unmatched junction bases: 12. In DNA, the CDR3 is TGTGCCAGCAGTGTTATAGCGGGAGGGCTCTCCACGTACAATGAGCAGTTCTTC. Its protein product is CASSVIAGGLSTYNEQFF. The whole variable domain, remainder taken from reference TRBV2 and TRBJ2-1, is EPEVTQTPSHQVTQMGQEVILRCVPISNHLYFYWYRQILGQKVEFLVSFYNNEISEKSEIFDDQFSVERPDGSNFTLKIRSTKLEDSAMYFCASSVIAGGLSTYNEQFFGPGTRLTVL.

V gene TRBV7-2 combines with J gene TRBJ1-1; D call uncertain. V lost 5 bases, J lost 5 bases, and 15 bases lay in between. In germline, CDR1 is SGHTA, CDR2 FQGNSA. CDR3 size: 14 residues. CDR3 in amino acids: CASSRGPRGTEAFF. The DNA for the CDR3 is TGTGCCAGCAGCCGTGGGCCCCGAGGAACTGAAGCTTTCTTT.

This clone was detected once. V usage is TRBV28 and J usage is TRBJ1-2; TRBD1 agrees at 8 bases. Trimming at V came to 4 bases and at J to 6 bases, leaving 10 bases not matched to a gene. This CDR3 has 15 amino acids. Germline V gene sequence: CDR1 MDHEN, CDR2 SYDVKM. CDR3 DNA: TGTGCCAGCAGTTCCTCGGACAGGGATGGTGATGGCTACACCTTC. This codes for CASSSSDRDGDGYTF.

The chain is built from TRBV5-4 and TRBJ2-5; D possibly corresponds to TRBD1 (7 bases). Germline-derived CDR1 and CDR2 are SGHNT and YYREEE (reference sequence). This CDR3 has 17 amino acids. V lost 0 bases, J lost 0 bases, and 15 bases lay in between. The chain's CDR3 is CASSLGGAGGYQETQYF. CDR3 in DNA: TGTGCCAGCAGCTTGGGCGGGGCAGGGGGGTACCAAGAGACCCAGTACTTC. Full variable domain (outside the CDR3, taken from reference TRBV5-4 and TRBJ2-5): ETGVTQSPTHLIKTRGQQVTLRCSSQSGHNTVSWYQQALGQGPQFIFQYYREEENGRGNFPPRFSGLQFPNYSSELNVNALELDDSALYLCASSLGGAGGYQETQYFGPGTRLLVL.

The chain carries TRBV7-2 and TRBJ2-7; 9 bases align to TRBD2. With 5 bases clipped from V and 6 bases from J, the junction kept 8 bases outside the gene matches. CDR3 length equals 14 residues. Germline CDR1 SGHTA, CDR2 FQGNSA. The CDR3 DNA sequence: TGTGCCAGCAGCCCAGGGGGACTAGCCCCCGAGCAGTACTTC. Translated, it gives CASSPGGLAPEQYF.

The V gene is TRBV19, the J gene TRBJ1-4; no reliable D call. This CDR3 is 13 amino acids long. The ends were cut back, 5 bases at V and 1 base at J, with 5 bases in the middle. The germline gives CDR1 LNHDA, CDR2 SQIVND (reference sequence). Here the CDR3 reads CASSYGTNEKLFF. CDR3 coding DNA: TGTGCCAGTAGTTATGGAACTAATGAAAAACTGTTTTTT.

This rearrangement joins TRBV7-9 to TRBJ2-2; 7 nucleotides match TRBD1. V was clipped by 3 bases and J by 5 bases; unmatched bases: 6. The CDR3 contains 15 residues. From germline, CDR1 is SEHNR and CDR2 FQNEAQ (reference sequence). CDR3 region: CASSLGQGVTGELFF. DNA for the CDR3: TGTGCCAGCAGCTTGGGTCAGGGGGTAACCGGGGAGCTGTTTTTT.